The rows below give T cell receptor beta chains drawn from one sample of a study of blood T cells in healthy people across ages. TCRdb processed the 5' RACE reads anew with MiXCR; each CDR3 protein has one entry. The table has about 1.5 million distinct CDR3 sequences, roughly two fifths seen once; the top ten hold 4%. The source material was blood. All receptors come from a woman between 18 and 30 years old in good health. Both conserved end residues are part of each CDR3. The D gene is left open where the match is weak. Rows may omit the clone size; those that give it use once, few, many or a size class.

CDR3aa,CDR3nt,v_gene,j_gene,len,d_gene,abundance
CSAARAQETQYF,TGCAGTGCGGCTCGGGCCCAAGAGACCCAGTACTTC,TRBV20-1,TRBJ2-5,12,NA,NA
CASSQRTYNEQFF,TGCGCCAGCAGCCAAAGAACTTACAATGAGCAGTTCTTC,TRBV4-3,TRBJ2-1,13,NA,few
CASRRDFSYEQYF,TGTGCCAGCAGACGGGACTTTTCCTACGAGCAGTACTTC,TRBV6-5,TRBJ2-7,13,NA,NA
CASSPLDGGQETQYF,TGTGCCAGCAGCCCCCTTGACGGAGGGCAAGAGACCCAGTACTTC,TRBV7-9,TRBJ2-5,15,NA,NA
CASSKPDRHPPGYTF,TGTGCCAGCAGCAAACCGGACAGACATCCCCCTGGCTACACCTTC,TRBV21-1,TRBJ1-2,15,NA,NA
CATSRVPFRGHEQYF,TGTGCCACCAGCAGAGTCCCCTTTCGGGGTCATGAGCAGTACTTC,TRBV15,TRBJ2-7,15,NA,few
CSGLPGGNTEAFF,TGCAGCGGATTGCCAGGGGGAAACACTGAAGCTTTCTTT,TRBV29-1,TRBJ1-1,13,TRBD1,few
CASRQDSYETQYF,TGTGCCAGCAGACAAGACAGTTACGAGACCCAGTACTTC,TRBV7-9,TRBJ2-5,13,NA,once
CASSYGPNYEQYF,TGTGCCAGCAGCTACGGGCCTAACTACGAGCAGTACTTC,TRBV6-2/TRBV6-3,TRBJ2-7,13,NA,few
CASSRLLDPNYEQYF,TGTGCCAGCAGCCGGCTCCTAGACCCGAACTACGAGCAGTACTTC,TRBV7-9,TRBJ2-7,15,NA,once
CATSDFGSGQWIYEQYF,TGTGCCACCAGTGATTTTGGATCGGGACAGTGGATATACGAGCAGTACTTC,TRBV24-1,TRBJ2-7,17,TRBD1,once
CASSDSSETQYF,TGTGCCAGCAGTGACAGTTCAGAGACCCAGTACTTC,TRBV2,TRBJ2-5,12,NA,few
CASSQPKAGLAEQETQYF,TGCGCCAGCAGCCAACCCAAGGCGGGACTAGCGGAACAAGAGACCCAGTACTTC,TRBV4-1,TRBJ2-5,18,TRBD2,NA
CASSLKGVETEAFF,TGTGCCAGCAGCTTAAAGGGTGTGGAGACTGAAGCTTTCTTT,TRBV7-9,TRBJ1-1,14,NA,NA
CASSSKGGTGVNEQYF,TGTGCCAGCAGCTCGAAAGGCGGGACAGGGGTCAATGAGCAGTACTTC,TRBV7-2,TRBJ2-5,16,TRBD1,NA
CASTDRGGNGYTF,TGTGCCAGCACCGACAGGGGGGGAAATGGCTACACCTTC,TRBV27,TRBJ1-2,13,TRBD1,NA
CSARRPGGKTDTQYF,TGCAGTGCTAGGCGTCCGGGGGGGAAAACAGATACGCAGTATTTT,TRBV20-1,TRBJ2-3,15,TRBD2,NA
CASSSLSGGPNSEQFF,TGTGCCAGCAGTTCCCTTAGCGGGGGGCCCAACAGTGAGCAGTTCTTC,TRBV27,TRBJ2-1,16,TRBD2,NA
CASSLEGETGWLNTEAFF,TGTGCCAGCAGCTTAGAAGGCGAGACAGGGTGGTTGAACACTGAAGCTTTCTTT,TRBV11-3,TRBJ1-1,18,TRBD1,NA
CASSFWGRDTQYF,TGCGCCAGCAGCTTTTGGGGAAGGGATACGCAGTATTTT,TRBV5-1,TRBJ2-3,13,NA,many
CSARFGGHEQYF,TGCAGTGCTAGATTTGGGGGTCACGAGCAGTACTTC,TRBV20-1,TRBJ2-7,12,NA,NA
CASSFGSPTYEQYF,TGTGCCAGCAGCTTTGGAAGCCCAACCTACGAGCAGTACTTC,TRBV5-6,TRBJ2-7,14,NA,NA
CATSRDRVTYGYTF,TGTGCCACCAGCAGAGATCGGGTGACCTATGGCTACACCTTC,TRBV15,TRBJ1-2,14,NA,NA
CASSTLIPRIGELFF,TGTGCCAGCAGTACACTAATTCCTAGGATCGGGGAGCTGTTTTTT,TRBV27,TRBJ2-2,15,NA,NA
CASSLMSGVNQPQHF,TGTGCCAGCAGCTTAATGTCAGGGGTCAATCAGCCCCAGCATTTT,TRBV7-2,TRBJ1-5,15,NA,NA
CASSQDLTDTEAFF,TGTGCCAGCAGCCAAGACCTCACTGACACTGAAGCTTTCTTT,TRBV4-2,TRBJ1-1,14,NA,NA
CAISERDPNTEAFF,TGTGCCATCAGTGAGCGGGACCCGAACACTGAAGCTTTCTTT,TRBV10-3,TRBJ1-1,14,NA,NA
CASSQDQASGGPSTDTQYF,TGCGCCAGCAGCCAAGATCAGGCTAGCGGGGGACCTAGCACAGATACGCAGTATTTT,TRBV4-1,TRBJ2-3,19,TRBD2,NA
CASSLLTSGSNEQYF,TGTGCCAGCAGCCTACTGACTAGCGGGAGCAATGAGCAGTACTTC,TRBV7-2,TRBJ2-7,15,TRBD2,once
CASSFSVGLKNIQYF,TGTGCCAGCAGTTTTAGTGTCGGGCTCAAAAACATTCAGTACTTC,TRBV27,TRBJ2-4,15,NA,few
CASSVYLSGANVLTF,TGTGCCAGCAGTGTTTACCTCTCTGGGGCCAACGTCCTGACTTTC,TRBV12-3/TRBV12-4,TRBJ2-6,15,NA,NA
CSVWDRYF,TGCAGCGTTTGGGACAGGTATTTT,TRBV29-1,TRBJ2-3,8,TRBD1,many
CASSWGGIDEQFF,TGTGCCAGTTCATGGGGGGGTATTGATGAGCAGTTCTTC,TRBV19,TRBJ2-1,13,TRBD2,once
CASSLEGTGLGNTIYF,TGCGCCAGCAGCTTGGAGGGGACAGGGCTCGGAAACACCATATATTTT,TRBV5-1,TRBJ1-3,16,TRBD1,NA
CANSQGDRLKNIQYF,TGTGCCAACAGCCAAGGGGACCGATTAAAAAACATTCAGTACTTC,TRBV4-2,TRBJ2-4,15,NA,once
CSVEAGGRTSGRDSSYNEQYF,TGCAGCGTTGAAGCCGGGGGGCGAACTAGCGGGAGGGATAGCTCCTACAATGAGCAGTACTTC,TRBV29-1,TRBJ2-7,21,TRBD2,once
CASSSLASGFNEQFF,TGTGCCAGCAGCTCGTTGGCTAGCGGCTTCAATGAGCAGTTCTTC,TRBV11-3,TRBJ2-1,15,TRBD2,NA
CASREGPVNEQFF,TGTGCCAGCAGGGAGGGGCCGGTTAATGAGCAGTTCTTC,TRBV7-2,TRBJ2-1,13,NA,few
CASSFLSDIANSYGYTF,TGTGCCAGCAGCTTCCTATCCGACATAGCTAATTCCTATGGCTACACCTTC,TRBV7-2,TRBJ1-2,17,NA,many
CASGPFGGADTQYF,TGTGCTAGTGGCCCCTTCGGAGGGGCAGATACGCAGTATTTT,TRBV12-5,TRBJ2-3,14,NA,NA
CASSLRGDPQYF,TGTGCCAGCAGCTTACGGGGGGACCCTCAGTACTTC,TRBV7-9,TRBJ2-7,12,TRBD2,once
CASSLTTTSGGTDTQYF,TGCGCCAGCAGCTTGACTACAACTAGCGGGGGCACAGATACGCAGTATTTT,TRBV5-1,TRBJ2-3,17,TRBD2,few
CASSYSLARIGQSDNYGYTF,TGTGCCAGCAGTTACTCGCTAGCCAGAATCGGACAGAGCGATAACTATGGCTACACCTTC,TRBV6-2/TRBV6-3,TRBJ1-2,20,NA,NA
CAISDLTGVGNTIYF,TGTGCCATCAGTGATTTGACAGGGGTAGGAAACACCATATATTTT,TRBV10-3,TRBJ1-3,15,TRBD1,once
CASSMMSGGNQPQHF,TGTGCCAGTAGTATGATGTCAGGGGGCAATCAGCCCCAGCATTTT,TRBV19,TRBJ1-5,15,NA,NA
CASYWTSGVLEQFF,TGTGCCAGCTATTGGACTAGCGGGGTTCTTGAGCAGTTCTTC,TRBV6-6,TRBJ2-1,14,TRBD2,NA
CSARNRGRTQSFNSPLHF,TGCAGTGCTAGGAATAGGGGACGGACGCAAAGCTTCAATTCACCCCTCCACTTT,TRBV20-1,TRBJ1-6,18,NA,NA
CASSYSGLREQYF,TGTGCCAGCAGTTACTCGGGACTTCGCGAGCAGTACTTC,TRBV6-2/TRBV6-3,TRBJ2-7,13,NA,few
CASSFSPFRSTDTQYF,TGCGCCAGCAGCTTTTCCCCGTTTCGGAGCACAGATACGCAGTATTTT,TRBV5-1,TRBJ2-3,16,NA,NA
CSVDRGTSNDTQYF,TGCAGCGTTGATAGGGGGACTAGTAACGATACGCAGTATTTT,TRBV29-1,TRBJ2-3,14,TRBD2,many